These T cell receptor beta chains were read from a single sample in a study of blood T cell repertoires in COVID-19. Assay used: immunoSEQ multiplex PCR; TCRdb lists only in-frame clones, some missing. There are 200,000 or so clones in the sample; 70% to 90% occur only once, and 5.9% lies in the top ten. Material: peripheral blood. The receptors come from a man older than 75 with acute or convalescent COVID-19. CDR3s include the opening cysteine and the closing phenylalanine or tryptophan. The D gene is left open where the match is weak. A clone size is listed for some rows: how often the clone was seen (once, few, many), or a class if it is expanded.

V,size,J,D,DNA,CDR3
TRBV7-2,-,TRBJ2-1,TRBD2,TGTGCCAGCAGCCCTCTAGCGGGAGTAAGTGAGCAGTTCTTC,CASSPLAGVSEQFF
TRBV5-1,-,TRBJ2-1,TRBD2,TGCGCCAGCAGCTTGGCGCGGGGGGGGTATGGTGATGAGCAGTTCTTC,CASSLARGGYGDEQFF
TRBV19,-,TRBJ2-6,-,TGTGCCAGTAGTAACAGAGTGCAATCTGGGGCCAACGTCCTGACTTTC,CASSNRVQSGANVLTF
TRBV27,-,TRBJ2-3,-,TGTGCCAGCAGTTTAGGGGCCAGGGTAAGCACAGATACGCAGTATTTT,CASSLGARVSTDTQYF
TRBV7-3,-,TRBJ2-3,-,TGTGCCAGCAGCGCCCCCCGGGCAGATACGCAGTATTTT,CASSAPRADTQYF
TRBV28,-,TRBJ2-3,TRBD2,TGTGCCAGCAGTCCGGGACTAGCGGGAGGCTGGGATACGCAGTATTTT,CASSPGLAGGWDTQYF
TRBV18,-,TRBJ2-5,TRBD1,TGTGCCAGCTCAGCGCGACAGGGGTTTATCGAGACCCAGTACTTC,CASSARQGFIETQYF
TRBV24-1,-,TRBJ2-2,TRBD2,TGTGCCACCAGTGGGAGGGCGGGAGACCTGTCCGGGGAGCTGTTTTTT,CATSGRAGDLSGELFF
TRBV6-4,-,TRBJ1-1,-,TGTGCCAGCAGGCTCCGGGAGAACACTGAAGCTTTCTTT,CASRLRENTEAFF
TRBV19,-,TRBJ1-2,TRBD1,TGTGCCAGTAGTATTAATACAGGGGGCTATGGCTACACCTTC,CASSINTGGYGYTF
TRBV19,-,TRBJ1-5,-,TGTGCCAGTAGTCCCCCCGGAGGGTTGAACAATCAGCCCCAGCATTTT,CASSPPGGLNNQPQHF
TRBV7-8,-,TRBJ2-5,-,TGTGCCAGCAGCTCAGGGGTCGGGGAGACCCAGTACTTC,CASSSGVGETQYF
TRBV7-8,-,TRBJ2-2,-,TGTGCCAGCAGCCCCAGCGGGCAAAACACCGGGGAGCTGTTTTTT,CASSPSGQNTGELFF
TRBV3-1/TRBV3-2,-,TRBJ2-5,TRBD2,TGTGCCAGCAGCCAAGACACCAGCGGGAGGGAGACCCAGTACTTC,CASSQDTSGRETQYF
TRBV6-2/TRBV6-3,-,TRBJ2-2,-,TGTGCCAGCAGCGAGGACAGGAACACCGGGGAGCTGTTTTTT,CASSEDRNTGELFF
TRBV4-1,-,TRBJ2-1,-,TGCGCCAGCAGCCAGGCAGCGGTAAGGAGCGACAATGAGCAGTTCTTC,CASSQAAVRSDNEQFF
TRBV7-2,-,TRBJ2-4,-,TGTGCCAGCAGCTTATTACTCGGGGGACAGTACTTC,CASSLLLGGQYF
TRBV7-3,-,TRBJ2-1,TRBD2,TGTGCCAGCAGCTCGAGGACTAGCGGCTACAATGAGCAGTTCTTC,CASSSRTSGYNEQFF
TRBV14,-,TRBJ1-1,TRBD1,TGTGCCAGCAGCGAACAGGGGTACACTGAAGCTTTCTTT,CASSEQGYTEAFF
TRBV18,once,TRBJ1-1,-,TGTGCCAGCTCACCGCGGGGGGAGACTGAAGCTTTCTTT,CASSPRGETEAFF
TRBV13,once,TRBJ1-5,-,TGTGCCAGCAGCTTGACAGGTCAGCCCCAGCATTTT,CASSLTGQPQHF
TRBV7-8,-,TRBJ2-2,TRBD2,TGTGCCAGCAGCTCGTTAGCGGCTGGCGGGAGGCGGGGAGGCGGGGAGCTGTTTTTT,CASSSLAAGGRRGGGELFF
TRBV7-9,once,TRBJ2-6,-,TGTGCCAGCAGGCAGGGAATCTCTGGGGCCAACGTCCTGACTTTC,CASRQGISGANVLTF
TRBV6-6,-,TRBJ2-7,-,TGTGCCAGCAGTTACAGCGGAAAAGACGCCTACGAGCAGTACTTC,CASSYSGKDAYEQYF
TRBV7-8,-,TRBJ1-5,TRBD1,TGTGCCAGCAGCTTAGCCGACAGGGGGACCGGTCAGCCCCAGCATTTT,CASSLADRGTGQPQHF
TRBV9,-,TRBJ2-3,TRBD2,TGTGCCAGCAGCCCCCGGCTAGGGACTAGCGGGAGTGGAGCAGATACGCAGTATTTT,CASSPRLGTSGSGADTQYF
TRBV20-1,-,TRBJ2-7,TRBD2,TGCAGTGCTAGTTTCGGGAGGGCCTACGAGCAGTACTTC,CSASFGRAYEQYF
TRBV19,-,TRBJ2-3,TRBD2,TGTGCCAGTAGTTTCAGCGGGAGCCCCACAGATACGCAGTATTTT,CASSFSGSPTDTQYF
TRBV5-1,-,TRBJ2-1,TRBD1,TGCGCCAGCAGCGAGGACAGGGGGCTAAATGAGCAGTTCTTC,CASSEDRGLNEQFF
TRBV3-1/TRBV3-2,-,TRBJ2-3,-,TGTGCCAGCAGCCAAGTAGGGGCGAATACGCAGTATTTT,CASSQVGANTQYF
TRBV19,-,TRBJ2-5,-,TGTGCCAGTAGTGTGACCGGCGGGACCCAAGAGACCCAGTACTTC,CASSVTGGTQETQYF
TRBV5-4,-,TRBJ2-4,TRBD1,TGTGCCAGCAGCTCGGGGACAGGGGCCAAAAACATTCAGTACTTC,CASSSGTGAKNIQYF
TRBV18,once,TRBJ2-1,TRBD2,TGTGCCAGCTTCCGGACTAGCGGGGGAGGCCATGAGCAGTTCTTC,CASFRTSGGGHEQFF
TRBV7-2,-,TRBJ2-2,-,TGTGCCAGCAGCTTCCCAAACACCGGGGAGCTGTTTTTT,CASSFPNTGELFF
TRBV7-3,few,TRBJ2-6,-,TGTGCCAGCAGCCGGACTTTCCCCAATTCTGGGGCCAACGTCCTGACTTTC,CASSRTFPNSGANVLTF
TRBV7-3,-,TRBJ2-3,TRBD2,TGTGCCAGCAGCCGGACTAGCGGGAGGTCAGATACGCAGTATTTT,CASSRTSGRSDTQYF
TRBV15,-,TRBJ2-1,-,TGTGCCACCAGCTCTCTAAATGAGCAGTTCTTC,CATSSLNEQFF
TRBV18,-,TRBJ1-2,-,TGTGCCAGCTCACCAAGTCCTATTGATTCGGATGGCTACACCTTC,CASSPSPIDSDGYTF
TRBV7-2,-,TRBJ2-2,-,TGTGCCAGCAGCTTATTTCCGGGGGCCGGGGAGCTGTTTTTT,CASSLFPGAGELFF
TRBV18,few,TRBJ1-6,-,TGTGCCAGCTCCCTAGGACAGAATAATTCACCCCTCCACTTT,CASSLGQNNSPLHF
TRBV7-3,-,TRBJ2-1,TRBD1,TGTGCCAGCAGCTTACAACCCGGACAGGGCTACAATGAGCAGTTCTTC,CASSLQPGQGYNEQFF
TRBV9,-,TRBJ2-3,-,TGTGCCAGCAGCGTAGTTGGTGGCGGGAGCACAGATACGCAGTATTTT,CASSVVGGGSTDTQYF
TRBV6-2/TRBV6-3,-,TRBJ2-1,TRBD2,TGTGCCAGCAGTTACTCGCCTAGCGGGGTTCTCTTGAATGAGCAGTTCTTC,CASSYSPSGVLLNEQFF
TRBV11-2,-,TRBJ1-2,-,TGTGCCAGCAGCTTTGGCGACAGGCATTGGAACTATGGCTACACCTTC,CASSFGDRHWNYGYTF
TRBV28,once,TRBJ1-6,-,TGTGCCAGCCTCAGGGGAGGGTCACCCCTCCACTTT,CASLRGGSPLHF
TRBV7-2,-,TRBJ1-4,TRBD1,TGTGCCAGCAGCTTATGGGGACAGGGTACAACTAATGAAAAACTGTTTTTT,CASSLWGQGTTNEKLFF
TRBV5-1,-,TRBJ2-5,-,TGCGCCAGCAGCTTGGGAGTTGAACTAGCAGAAGAGACCCAGTACTTC,CASSLGVELAEETQYF